This T cell receptor (beta chain) appears in the sequencing data of a study of beta chain features in type 1 diabetes. The study's findings and limits: The study found moderately but significantly shorter TCRB CDR3s in all four CD4+ subsets of Type 1 diabetes patients.

This clone was detected a few times. Its target is unknown. With 2 bases removed from V and 2 bases from J, the gap between germline ends came to 16 bases. Germline lookup yields CDR1 SGHNT and CDR2 YYREEE (reference sequence). This CDR3 is built from 16 residues. What was sequenced were expressed TCRB transcripts, since all of the isolated RNA had been reverse transcribed. Samples of naive, central memory and regulatory T cells yielded a mean of around 3.8 million reads. Sequenced by immunoSEQ multiplex PCR; TCRdb stores in-frame clones only, minus some. Seen here are 250,000 to 350,000 clones, around 13% observed once, and the top ten hold around 7%. CD45RO/CCR7/CD25/CD127/CD95/CD27 separated CD4+ naive, central memory, regulatory and stem cell-like memory cells by sorting.

The specimen sequenced was central memory CD4+ T cells from blood. The TCR comes from a man aged 25-45 years in good health. The rearrangement uses TRBV5-4 and TRBJ2-5; no firm D call. The CDR3 loop reads CASSFSHFGPQETQYF. CDR3 sequence (DNA): TGTGCCAGCAGCTTTTCGCACTTTGGGCCTCAAGAGACCCAGTACTTC.